These 32 T cell receptor beta chains were sequenced from one sample in a study of blood T cell repertoires in COVID-19. TCRdb's copy holds only in-frame clones and misses some; the assay was immunoSEQ multiplex PCR. The sample consists of about 260,000 clones, approximately 89% of them appearing once. Sequencing was carried out using PBMCs or T cells enriched from blood (not recorded which). The receptors were sampled from a man aged 35 to 55 who had been exposed to COVID-19.

This clone has just one count. J is TRBJ2-1 and V is TRBV27; TRBD2 agrees at 8 bases. CDR3 length: 14 amino acids. V was pared by 7 bases and J by 5 bases, with 7 bases of the junction left unmatched. Per germline, CDR1 MNHEY and CDR2 SMNVEV (reference sequence). CDR3 region: CASTRGTRDNEQFF. The CDR3 bases are TGTGCCAGCACCCGCGGGACTAGAGACAATGAGCAGTTCTTC.

The CDR3: CASSQGTSGSYSYEQYF. DNA of the CDR3: TGCGCCAGCAGCCAGGGGACTAGCGGGAGTTATTCCTACGAGCAGTACTTC. The V call is TRBV4-3, the J call TRBJ2-7; 14 bases fit TRBD2. Germline V lookup: CDR1 LGHNA, CDR2 YSLEER. The trim removed 3 bases at V and 1 base at J, leaving 5 bases unmatched. The CDR3 sequence is 17 residues long.

The chain joins TRBV4-1 to TRBJ1-2; no clear D gene. CDR3 length: 13 amino acids. V lost 4 bases, J lost 8 bases, and 14 bases lay in between. The V gene's germline CDR1 is MGHRA and CDR2 YSYEKL. The CDR3: CASSPLVTRGYTF. CDR3 bases: TGCGCCAGCAGCCCTCTGGTGACGAGGGGCTACACCTTC.

The V and J genes are TRBV28 and TRBJ1-5, with TRBD1 as a possible D gene (5 bases). Trimming removed 6 bases from V and 1 base from J, with 13 bases in between. Germline loops: CDR1 MDHEN, CDR2 SYDVKM. This CDR3 has 15 amino acids. CDR3 in DNA: TGTGCCAGCAGCTTTGGACGGGGGAGCAATCAGCCCCAGCATTTT. This sequence encodes CASSFGRGSNQPQHF.

The chain links TRBV29-1 to TRBJ1-6; 7 nucleotides line up with TRBD1. The trim removed 4 bases at V and 4 bases at J, leaving 4 bases unmatched. Germline V CDR1 and CDR2: SQVTM, ANQGSEA. The length of the CDR3 is 14 residues. The CDR3 nucleotides are TGCAGCGTTGCCACGGGACAGTATAATTCACCCCTCCACTTT. Amino acids: CSVATGQYNSPLHF. The variable domain in full, completed from reference TRBV29-1 and TRBJ1-6, reads SAVISQKPSRDICQRGTSLTIQCQVDSQVTMMFWYRQQPGQSLTLIATANQGSEATYESGFVIDKFPISRPNLTFSTLTVSNMSPEDSSIYLCSVATGQYNSPLHFGNGTRLTVT.

This chain connects TRBV24-1 to TRBJ1-5; TRBD1 matches 11 bases. J was trimmed by 6 bases and V by 2 bases; bases with no gene match: 14. CDR3 length: 19 residues. CDR1 KGHDR and CDR2 SFDVKD come from the germline V gene. The CDR3: CATSDSPGQGVSWLQPQHF. CDR3 DNA: TGTGCCACCAGTGATTCACCGGGACAGGGGGTCTCGTGGCTTCAGCCCCAGCATTTT.

The sample holds one count of this clone. The chain combines TRBV3-1 (or the pseudogene TRBV3-2) with TRBJ2-7, with TRBD2 matching 12 bases. V lost 7 bases and J lost 4; bases outside the gene matches: 2. CDR1 and CDR2 (germline): LGHDT, YNNKEL (reference sequence). This CDR3 is 13 amino acids long. CDR3 coding DNA: TGTGCCAGCACCACTAGCGGGAGGTACGAGCAGTACTTC. It codes for CASTTSGRYEQYF.

The V and J genes are TRBV9 and TRBJ2-6, with TRBD1 matching 7 bases. J was trimmed by 0 bases and V by 3 bases; bases with no gene match: 9. CDR1 and CDR2 (germline): SGDLS, YYNGEE. The CDR3 loop spans 18 amino acids. DNA for the CDR3: TGTGCCAGCAGCGAGCCCCGACAGGGATCCTCTGGGGCCAACGTCCTGACTTTC. Translated, it gives CASSEPRQGSSGANVLTF. Based on the CDR3 plus reference TRBV9 and TRBJ2-6, the full variable domain is DSGVTQTPKHLITATGQRVTLRCSPRSGDLSVYWYQQSLDQGLQFLIQYYNGEERAKGNILERFSAQQFPDLHSELNLSSLELGDSALYFCASSEPRQGSSGANVLTFGAGSRLTVL.

The chain is built from TRBV5-1 and TRBJ2-7; D gene unclear. Germline V gene data show CDR1 as SGHRS and CDR2 as YFSETQ. This CDR3 is built from 14 residues. V was cut by 1 base and J by 5 bases, with 13 bases left in between. CDR3 sequence (DNA): TGCGCCAGCAGCTTGAGTCCCTACGCCGACGAGCAGTACTTC. As protein: CASSLSPYADEQYF.

The chain uses TRBV2 and TRBJ1-2; 8 bases agree with TRBD1. The V gene end was trimmed by 7 bases and the J gene end by 2 bases; junction bases not matched to a gene: 12. This CDR3 comprises 16 residues. CDR1 is SNHLY, CDR2 FYNNEI, per germline. In DNA form, the CDR3 reads TGTGCCAGCACGGGGCTAGGGACAGGCAACAACTATGGCTACACCTTC. Translation: CASTGLGTGNNYGYTF.

CDR3 in amino acids: CASSEVRGQGADIQYF. DNA of the CDR3: TGTGCCAGCAGTGAAGTAAGGGGGCAGGGGGCTGACATTCAGTACTTC. V is TRBV2 and J is TRBJ2-4, with 8 positions matching TRBD1. Unmatched junction bases numbered 10, after V lost 1 base and J lost 8 bases. The CDR3 consists of 16 residues. The V gene's germline CDR1 is SNHLY and CDR2 FYNNEI. Based on the CDR3 plus reference TRBV2 and TRBJ2-4, the full variable domain is EPEVTQTPSHQVTQMGQEVILRCVPISNHLYFYWYRQILGQKVEFLVSFYNNEISEKSEIFDDQFSVERPDGSNFTLKIRSTKLEDSAMYFCASSEVRGQGADIQYFGAGTRLSVL.

The V and J genes are TRBV5-1 and TRBJ2-7; TRBD1 aligns across 8 bases. The CDR3 spans 15 residues. The trim removed 5 bases at V and 7 bases at J, leaving 14 bases unmatched. CDR1 SGHRS and CDR2 YFSETQ come from the germline V gene. This CDR3 reads CASRVTTGAEEEQYF. CDR3 coding DNA: TGCGCCAGCAGGGTTACGACAGGGGCAGAAGAAGAGCAGTACTTC.

The chain uses TRBV6-5 and TRBJ1-1; 10 nucleotides agree with TRBD1. The length of the CDR3 is 13 residues. CDR1 MNHEY and CDR2 SVGAGI come from the germline V gene. J lost 4 bases, V lost 4 bases, and 0 bases had no gene match. CDR3 sequence (DNA): TGTGCCAGCAGTTGGGACAGGGGCACTGAAGCTTTCTTT. Its protein product is CASSWDRGTEAFF.

V and J are TRBV3-1 (or the pseudogene TRBV3-2) and TRBJ2-1, with TRBD2 identical over 8 bases. V trimming: 2 bases; J trimming: 7 bases; junction bases outside the gene matches: 7. The CDR3 length is 15 residues. Germline assignment: CDR1 LGHDT and CDR2 YNNKEL (reference sequence). CDR3 protein: CASSQPAGAVNEQFF. CDR3 nucleotide sequence: TGTGCCAGCAGCCAACCAGCGGGAGCAGTTAATGAGCAGTTCTTC.

The CDR3 DNA reads TGTGCCAGCAGCAGCGGGACTTCTCACAATGAGCAGTTCTTC. This sequence encodes CASSSGTSHNEQFF. This chain uses TRBV7-2 with TRBJ2-1, with 7 bases identical to TRBD2. With 5 bases clipped from V and 5 bases from J, the junction kept 6 bases outside the gene matches. The germline gives CDR1 SGHTA, CDR2 FQGNSA. There are 14 residues in the CDR3.

The chain has TRBV5-1 and TRBJ1-4; D is ambiguous. CDR1 is SGHRS and CDR2 is YFSETQ in the germline V gene. The germline V and J ends were trimmed by 0 bases and 7 bases, with 10 bases remaining between them. The CDR3 contains 14 residues. CDR3 bases: TGCGCCAGCAGCTTGGACAGAAACGGTGAAAAACTGTTTTTT. Amino acids: CASSLDRNGEKLFF.

The rearrangement links TRBV4-1 to TRBJ1-1; D is unclear. The CDR3 is 14 residues long. Trimming removed 4 bases from V and 0 bases from J, with 9 bases in between. Germline lookup yields CDR1 MGHRA and CDR2 YSYEKL. The CDR3 region is CASSPGAMNTEAFF. CDR3 DNA sequence: TGCGCCAGCAGCCCCGGAGCAATGAACACTGAAGCTTTCTTT.

The chain is built from TRBV6-2 or TRBV6-3 and TRBJ2-2, with 10 nucleotides matching TRBD1. From germline, CDR1 is MNHEY and CDR2 SVGEGT. Trimming removed 6 bases from V and 4 bases from J; junction bases left unmatched: 5. The CDR3 contains 15 residues. CDR3 residues: CASSLDRGVTGELFF. The DNA of the CDR3 is TGTGCCAGCAGCTTGGACAGGGGGGTCACCGGGGAGCTGTTTTTT.

The chain is built from TRBV5-1 and TRBJ1-1; no definite D call. This CDR3 contains 15 residues. Germline V lookup: CDR1 SGHRS, CDR2 YFSETQ. The germline V and J ends were trimmed by 3 bases and 11 bases, with 23 bases remaining between them. The CDR3 region is CASSSPEVATRRAFF. CDR3 sequence (DNA): TGCGCCAGCAGCTCCCCCGAGGTGGCAACAAGGAGGGCTTTCTTT.

In its sample, this clone was seen once. The chain uses TRBV25-1 and TRBJ2-2; the match to TRBD1 covers 7 bases. This CDR3 spans 17 amino acids. Germline CDR1 reads MGHDK; CDR2 reads SYGVNS. J was trimmed by 0 bases and V by 0 bases; bases with no gene match: 4. The CDR3 DNA sequence: TGTGCCAGCAGTGAATACAGCAGGGGGACGAACACCGGGGAGCTGTTTTTT. This encodes CASSEYSRGTNTGELFF.

V is TRBV28 and J is TRBJ1-5; possible D gene TRBD1, 5 bases. V shed 6 bases and J shed 1 base, with 16 bases lying between them. The germline V gene encodes CDR1 MDHEN and CDR2 SYDVKM. The CDR3 is 16 residues long. The CDR3 coding sequence is TGTGCCAGCAGCCAAGGCCCACCAGGGAGCAATCAGCCCCAGCATTTT. Translated, it gives CASSQGPPGSNQPQHF.

This chain connects TRBV7-9 to TRBJ1-1, with D possibly TRBD1 on 5 matching bases. Trimming removed 5 bases from V and 1 base from J, with 8 bases in between. CDR3 size: 13 residues. The germline V gene encodes CDR1 SEHNR and CDR2 FQNEAQ (reference sequence). CDR3 in DNA: TGTGCCAGCAGCACAACAGGGAACACTGAAGCTTTCTTT. It specifies CASSTTGNTEAFF.

This clone was recorded a few times. The V call is TRBV28, the J call TRBJ2-2, with 12 bases identical to TRBD1. CDR1 and CDR2 from the germline V gene are MDHEN and SYDVKM. The CDR3 sequence is 16 residues long. With V trimmed by 4 bases and J by 6 bases, 6 bases remained unmatched. CDR3 bases: TGTGCCAGCAGTTCCGGGACAGGGGGCTTTGCCGGGGAGCTGTTTTTT. This sequence encodes CASSSGTGGFAGELFF. The variable domain in full, with the rest retrieved from reference TRBV28 and TRBJ2-2, is DVKVTQSSRYLVKRTGEKVFLECVQDMDHENMFWYRQDPGLGLRLIYFSYDVKMKEKGDIPEGYSVSREKKERFSLILESASTNQTSMYLCASSSGTGGFAGELFFGEGSRLTVL.

This clone showed up just a few times. This chain links TRBV5-4 with TRBJ2-7; no reliable D call. V was shortened by 1 base and J by 1 base, with 6 bases between the two germline ends. CDR1 SGHNT and CDR2 YYREEE come from the germline V gene (reference sequence). The CDR3 runs to 13 residues. The CDR3 is CASSLTGSYEQYF. The CDR3 DNA follows: TGTGCCAGCAGCTTGACCGGTTCCTACGAGCAGTACTTC.

This clone has only a few counts. The chain combines TRBV5-1 with TRBJ1-2; D call uncertain. Trimming took off 1 base at V and 8 bases at J, with 9 bases between the two ends. Germline values: CDR1 SGHRS, CDR2 YFSETQ. This CDR3 region has 12 residues. CDR3 protein: CASSLSGLGYTF. The CDR3 DNA follows: TGCGCCAGCAGCTTGTCGGGTTTAGGCTACACCTTC.

The J gene is TRBJ1-1, the V gene TRBV4-1, with D unresolved. V was clipped by 0 bases and J by 4 bases, with 12 bases between them. Germline assignment: CDR1 MGHRA and CDR2 YSYEKL. This CDR3 comprises 15 residues. The CDR3: CASSQEGEGLTEAFF. The CDR3 coding sequence is TGCGCCAGCAGCCAAGAAGGAGAAGGACTCACTGAAGCTTTCTTT.

In this sample, this clone turned up many times. The genes are TRBV19 and TRBJ2-7, with D possibly being TRBD1 (6 bases). Germline V gene data show CDR1 as LNHDA and CDR2 as SQIVND (reference sequence). CDR3 length: 15 residues. The V end lost 4 bases, the J end lost 1 base, and 14 bases lay between the germline ends. The DNA of the CDR3 is TGTGCCAGTAGTACCCGGACAGATGTGTCCTACGAGCAGTACTTC. This codes for CASSTRTDVSYEQYF.

This clone was seen once. V gene TRBV27 combines with J gene TRBJ1-5, with 9 bases that match TRBD1. The CDR3 is 18 residues long. The germline V gene has CDR1 MNHEY and CDR2 SMNVEV (reference sequence). The V segment lost 5 bases and the J segment 6 bases; nucleotides outside the gene matches: 17. The CDR3 coding sequence is TGTGCCAGCAGTCTTCCGGGACAGGGCATTCTAGGGGGTCAGCCCCAGCATTTT. Its translation: CASSLPGQGILGGQPQHF.

The chain recombines TRBV28 with TRBJ2-7, with a weak D call TRBD1 (5 bases). V lost 5 bases and J 1 base, leaving 6 bases between the germline ends. The CDR3 covers 12 residues. Germline V lookup: CDR1 MDHEN, CDR2 SYDVKM. CDR3: CASSRQSYEQYF. The CDR3 nucleotides read TGTGCCAGCAGTCGACAGTCCTACGAGCAGTACTTC.

This clone showed up just a few times. This chain uses TRBV1 with TRBJ1-1; the DNA was not compared with TRBD1, the D call given in the table. TRBV1 represents a pseudogene. The CDR3 covers 16 residues. The CDR3 protein is CTSSQDRTGRNTEAFF. The CDR3 DNA reads TGCACCAGCAGCCAAGATAGAACAGGGCGGAACACTGAAGCTTTCTTT.

The chain carries TRBV27 and TRBJ2-1, with 12 bases identical to TRBD2. In germline, CDR1 is MNHEY, CDR2 SMNVEV (reference sequence). V trimming: 3 bases; J trimming: 9 bases; junction bases outside the gene matches: 12. The CDR3 spans 17 residues. CDR3 DNA sequence: TGTGCCAGCAGTTTGGGCGGAGGACTAGCGGGGTACGGTGAGCAGTTCTTC. It yields the protein CASSLGGGLAGYGEQFF.

The chain carries TRBV30 and TRBJ2-7; 10 bases match TRBD1. Germline V gene sequence: CDR1 GTSNPN, CDR2 SVGIG (reference sequence). V trimming: 3 bases; J trimming: 6 bases; junction bases outside the gene matches: 8. The CDR3 covers 14 residues. CDR3 in amino acids: CAWSPGQGHLEQYF. CDR3 bases: TGTGCCTGGAGCCCGGGACAGGGGCATCTCGAGCAGTACTTC.